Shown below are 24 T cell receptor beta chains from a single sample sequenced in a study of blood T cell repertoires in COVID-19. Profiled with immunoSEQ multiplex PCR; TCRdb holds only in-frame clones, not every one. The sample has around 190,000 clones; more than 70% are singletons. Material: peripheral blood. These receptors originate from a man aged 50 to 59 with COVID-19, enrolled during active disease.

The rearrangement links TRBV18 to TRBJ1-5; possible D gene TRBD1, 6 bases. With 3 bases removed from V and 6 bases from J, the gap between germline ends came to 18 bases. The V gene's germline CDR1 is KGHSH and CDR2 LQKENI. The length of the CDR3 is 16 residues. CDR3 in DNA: TGTGCCAGCTCACCCCGAAATGATGGGGGCGTTCAGCCCCAGCATTTT. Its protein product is CASSPRNDGGVQPQHF.

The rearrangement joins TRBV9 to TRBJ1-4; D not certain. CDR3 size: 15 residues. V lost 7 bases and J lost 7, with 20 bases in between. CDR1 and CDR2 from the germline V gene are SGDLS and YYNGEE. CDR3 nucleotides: TGTGCCAGCTCCCCCGCGGGATCGTGGAGTGAAAAACTGTTTTTT. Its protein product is CASSPAGSWSEKLFF. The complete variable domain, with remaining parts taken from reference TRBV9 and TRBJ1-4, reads DSGVTQTPKHLITATGQRVTLRCSPRSGDLSVYWYQQSLDQGLQFLIQYYNGEERAKGNILERFSAQQFPDLHSELNLSSLELGDSALYFCASSPAGSWSEKLFFGSGTQLSVL.

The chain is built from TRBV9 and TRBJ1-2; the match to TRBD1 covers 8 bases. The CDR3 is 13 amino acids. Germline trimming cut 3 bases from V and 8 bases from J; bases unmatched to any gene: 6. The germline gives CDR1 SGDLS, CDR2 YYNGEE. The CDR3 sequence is CASSAHRGNGYTF. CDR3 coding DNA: TGTGCCAGCAGCGCCCACAGGGGGAACGGCTACACCTTC. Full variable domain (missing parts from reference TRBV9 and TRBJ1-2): DSGVTQTPKHLITATGQRVTLRCSPRSGDLSVYWYQQSLDQGLQFLIQYYNGEERAKGNILERFSAQQFPDLHSELNLSSLELGDSALYFCASSAHRGNGYTFGSGTRLTVV.

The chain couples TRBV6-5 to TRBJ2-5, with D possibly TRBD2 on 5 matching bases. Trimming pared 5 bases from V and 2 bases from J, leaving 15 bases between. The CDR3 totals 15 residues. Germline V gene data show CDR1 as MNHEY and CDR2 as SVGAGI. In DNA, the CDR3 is TGTGCCAGCAGTCTCTCCGGACGGGGACAAGAGACCCAGTACTTC. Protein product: CASSLSGRGQETQYF.

CDR3 residues: CASSQGQGHEQYF. CDR3 bases: TGCGCCAGCAGCCAAGGTCAGGGCCACGAGCAGTACTTC. The chain employs TRBV4-3 and TRBJ2-7; maybe TRBD1 (5 bases). The CDR3 contains 13 residues. Germline CDR1 and CDR2: LGHNA and YSLEER. Trimming stripped 1 base from V and 5 bases from J, with 9 bases between.

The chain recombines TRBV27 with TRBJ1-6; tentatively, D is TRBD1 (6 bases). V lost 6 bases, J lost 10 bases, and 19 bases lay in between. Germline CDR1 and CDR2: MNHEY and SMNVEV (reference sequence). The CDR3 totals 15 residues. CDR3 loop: CASRPLDSRGSPLHF. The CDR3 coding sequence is TGTGCCAGCAGGCCCTTGGACAGCAGAGGGTCACCCCTCCACTTT.

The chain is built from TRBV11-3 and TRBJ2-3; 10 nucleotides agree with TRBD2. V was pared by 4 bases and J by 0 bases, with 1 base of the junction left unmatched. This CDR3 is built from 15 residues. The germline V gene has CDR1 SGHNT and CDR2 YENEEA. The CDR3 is CASSSSGGSTDTQYF. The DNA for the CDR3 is TGTGCCAGCAGCTCTAGCGGGGGAAGCACAGATACGCAGTATTTT.

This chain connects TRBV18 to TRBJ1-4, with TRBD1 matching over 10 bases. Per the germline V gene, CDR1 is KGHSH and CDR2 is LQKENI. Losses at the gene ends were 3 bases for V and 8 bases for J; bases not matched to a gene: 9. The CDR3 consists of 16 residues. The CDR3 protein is CASSPLPTGGEEKLFF. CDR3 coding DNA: TGTGCCAGCTCACCTTTACCGACAGGGGGCGAGGAAAAACTGTTTTTT. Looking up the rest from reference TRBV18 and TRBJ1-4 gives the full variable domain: NAGVMQNPRHLVRRRGQEARLRCSPMKGHSHVYWYRQLPEEGLKFMVYLQKENIIDESGMPKERFSAEFPKEGPSILRIQQVVRGDSAAYFCASSPLPTGGEEKLFFGSGTQLSVL.

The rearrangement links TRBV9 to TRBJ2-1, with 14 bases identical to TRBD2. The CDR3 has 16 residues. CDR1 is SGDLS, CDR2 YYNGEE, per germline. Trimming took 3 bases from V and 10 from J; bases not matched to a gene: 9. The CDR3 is CASSAPGLAGEVEQFF. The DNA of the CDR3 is TGTGCCAGCAGCGCACCGGGACTAGCGGGAGAGGTGGAGCAGTTCTTC.

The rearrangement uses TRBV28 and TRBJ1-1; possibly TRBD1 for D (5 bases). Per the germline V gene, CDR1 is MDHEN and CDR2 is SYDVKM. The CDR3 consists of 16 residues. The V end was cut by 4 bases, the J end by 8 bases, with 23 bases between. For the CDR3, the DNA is TGTGCCAGCAGTTCGACAGCCAGATTCCTTGTTTGGGAAGCTTTCTTT. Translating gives CASSSTARFLVWEAFF.

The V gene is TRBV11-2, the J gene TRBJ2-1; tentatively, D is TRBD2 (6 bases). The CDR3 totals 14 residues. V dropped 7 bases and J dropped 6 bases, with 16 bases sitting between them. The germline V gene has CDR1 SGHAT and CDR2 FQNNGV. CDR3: CASIPRFSGNEQFF. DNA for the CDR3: TGTGCCAGCATCCCGCGTTTTAGCGGCAATGAGCAGTTCTTC.

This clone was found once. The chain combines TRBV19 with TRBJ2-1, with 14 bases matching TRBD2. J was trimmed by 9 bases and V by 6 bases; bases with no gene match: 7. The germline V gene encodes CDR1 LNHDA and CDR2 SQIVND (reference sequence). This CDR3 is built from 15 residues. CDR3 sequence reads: CASSLRLAGGREQFF. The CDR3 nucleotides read TGTGCCAGTAGCCTTCGACTAGCGGGAGGGCGTGAGCAGTTCTTC. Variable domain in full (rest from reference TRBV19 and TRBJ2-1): DGGITQSPKYLFRKEGQNVTLSCEQNLNHDAMYWYRQDPGQGLRLIYYSQIVNDFQKGDIAEGYSVSREKKESFPLTVTSAQKNPTAFYLCASSLRLAGGREQFFGPGTRLTVL.

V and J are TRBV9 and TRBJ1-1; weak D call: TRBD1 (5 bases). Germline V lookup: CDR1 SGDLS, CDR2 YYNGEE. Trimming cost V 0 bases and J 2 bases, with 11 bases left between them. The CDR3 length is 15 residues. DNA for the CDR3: TGTGCCAGCAGCGTAGAACAGGACATAAACACTGAAGCTTTCTTT. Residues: CASSVEQDINTEAFF.

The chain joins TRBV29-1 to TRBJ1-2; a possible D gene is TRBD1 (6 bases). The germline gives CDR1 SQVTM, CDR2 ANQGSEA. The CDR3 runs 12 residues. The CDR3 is CRRGGTPYGYTF. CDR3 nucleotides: TGCAGGAGAGGTGGGACACCCTATGGCTACACCTTC.

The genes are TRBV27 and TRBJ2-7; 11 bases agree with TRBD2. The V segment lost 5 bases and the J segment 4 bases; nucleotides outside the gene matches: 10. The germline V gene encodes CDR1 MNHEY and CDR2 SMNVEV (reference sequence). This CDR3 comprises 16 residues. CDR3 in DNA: TGTGCCAGCAGTCCGGGACTAGCGGCTTCTACTTACGAGCAGTACTTC. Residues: CASSPGLAASTYEQYF.

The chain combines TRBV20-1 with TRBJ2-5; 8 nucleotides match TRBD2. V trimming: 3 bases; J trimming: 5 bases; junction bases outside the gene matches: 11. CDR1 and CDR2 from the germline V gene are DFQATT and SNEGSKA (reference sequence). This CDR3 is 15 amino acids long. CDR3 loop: CSASPGLGFQETQYF. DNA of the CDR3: TGCAGTGCTAGTCCGGGACTAGGGTTCCAGGAGACCCAGTACTTC.

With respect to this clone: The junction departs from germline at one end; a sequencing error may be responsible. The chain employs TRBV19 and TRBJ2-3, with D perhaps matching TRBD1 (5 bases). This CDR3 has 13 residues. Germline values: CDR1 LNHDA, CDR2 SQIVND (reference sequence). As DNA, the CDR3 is TGTGCCAGTAGTACTCGGACCCAGGGTGAGAGTATTTTT. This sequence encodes CASSTRTQGESIF.

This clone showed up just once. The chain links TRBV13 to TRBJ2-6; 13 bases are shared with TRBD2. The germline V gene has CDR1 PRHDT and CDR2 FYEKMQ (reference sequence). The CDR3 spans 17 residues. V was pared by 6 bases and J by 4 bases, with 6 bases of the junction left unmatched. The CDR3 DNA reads TGTGCCAGCAGACTAGCGGGGGGGCCGAGAGGGGCCAACGTCCTGACTTTC. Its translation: CASRLAGGPRGANVLTF.

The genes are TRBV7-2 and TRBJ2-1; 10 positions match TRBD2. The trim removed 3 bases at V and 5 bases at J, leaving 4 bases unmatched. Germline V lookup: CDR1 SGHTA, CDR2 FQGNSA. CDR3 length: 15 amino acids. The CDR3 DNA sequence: TGTGCCAGCAGCTTCTCTAGCGGGGGTCACAATGAGCAGTTCTTC. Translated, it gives CASSFSSGGHNEQFF.

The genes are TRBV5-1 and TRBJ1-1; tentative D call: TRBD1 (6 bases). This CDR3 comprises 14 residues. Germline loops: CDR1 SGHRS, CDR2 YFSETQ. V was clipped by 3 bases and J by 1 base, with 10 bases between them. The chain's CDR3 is CASSWGTTNTEAFF. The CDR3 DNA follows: TGCGCCAGCAGCTGGGGGACAACGAACACTGAAGCTTTCTTT.

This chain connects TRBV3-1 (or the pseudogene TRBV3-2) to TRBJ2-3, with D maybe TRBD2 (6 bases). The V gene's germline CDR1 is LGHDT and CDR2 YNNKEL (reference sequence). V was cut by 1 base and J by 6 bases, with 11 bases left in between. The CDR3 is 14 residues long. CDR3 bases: TGTGCCAGCAGCCAAGGTGCGGGGCGGGATACGCAGTATTTT. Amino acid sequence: CASSQGAGRDTQYF.

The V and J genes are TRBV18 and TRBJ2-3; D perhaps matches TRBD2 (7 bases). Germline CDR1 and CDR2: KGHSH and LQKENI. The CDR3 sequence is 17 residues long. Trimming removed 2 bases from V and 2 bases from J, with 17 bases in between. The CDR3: CASSPVGGAMSTDTQYF. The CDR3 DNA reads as TGTGCCAGCTCACCAGTAGGGGGGGCCATGTCCACAGATACGCAGTATTTT.

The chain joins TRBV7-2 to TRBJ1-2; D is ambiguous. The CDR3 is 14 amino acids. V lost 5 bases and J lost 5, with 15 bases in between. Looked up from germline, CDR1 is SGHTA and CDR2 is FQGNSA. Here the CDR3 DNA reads TGTGCCAGCAGCGAAAAAGGGAGGGAATATGGCTACACCTTC. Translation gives CASSEKGREYGYTF. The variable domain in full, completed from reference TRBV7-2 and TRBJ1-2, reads GAGVSQSPSNKVTEKGKDVELRCDPISGHTALYWYRQSLGQGLEFLIYFQGNSAPDKSGLPSDRFSAERTGGSVSTLTIQRTQQEDSAVYLCASSEKGREYGYTFGSGTRLTVV.

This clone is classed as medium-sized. CDR3 protein: CASLLTHSGGPFGYGYTF. The CDR3 DNA follows: TGTGCCAGCCTACTTACCCACTCAGGGGGACCTTTCGGCTATGGCTACACCTTC. The chain recombines TRBV28 with TRBJ1-2; 7 bases agree with TRBD1. This CDR3 is built from 18 residues. V shed 8 bases and J 4 bases; nucleotides not matched to a gene: 22. CDR1 is MDHEN and CDR2 is SYDVKM in the germline V gene.